This TCR beta chain was captured by sequencing in a study of cytomegalovirus exposure and HLA in healthy donors. Findings of the study overall: For TCR beta chains, V- and J-gene trimming was later linked to a missense DCLRE1C variant. Highest at DRB1 and lowest at HLA-C, TCR association rates differed among HLA loci in a later analysis. Generally TCR sequences proved uncommon, though certain public TCRs appeared in numerous donors.

Primers for the PCR totalled 60 Vbeta and 13 Jbeta. The table came from immunoSEQ multiplex PCR; TCRdb's copy has only in-frame clones and leaves some out. Among about 140,000 clones listed, around 73% were seen once. Losses at the gene ends were 4 bases for V and 7 bases for J; bases not matched to a gene: 8. Germline V gene lookup returns CDR1 MNHNY and CDR2 SVGAGI (reference sequence). The CDR3 spans 15 residues. In regard to this clone: The target antigen is unknown.

The specimen sequenced was PBMCs. V and J are TRBV6-6 and TRBJ1-5, with 9 bases lining up with TRBD1. This clonotype was sampled from a human donor in good health. In DNA, the CDR3 is TGTGCCAGCAGTTTCACGACAGGGGGAGGCCAGCCCCAGCATTTT. Translation: CASSFTTGGGQPQHF.